The source of this T cell receptor (beta chain) is a study of T cells in Graves' hyperthyroidism and ophthalmopathy. V was clipped by 7 bases and J by 0 bases, with 7 bases between them. Germline CDR1 SGHRS, CDR2 YFSETQ. The CDR3 runs 13 residues. The study left out patients who had uncontrolled infection, other autoimmune disease, pregnancy or lactation. The blood was taken when hyperthyroidism was first diagnosed, before any ophthalmopathy symptoms showed up. This clonotype came up many times. TCR beta CDR3 regions were amplified from RNA transcripts. During a first-round RT-PCR of the TCR CDR3, the HTBI primer set was used. One entry per CDR3 protein, called by TCRdb with MiXCR from the multiplex PCR reads. The sample has 690,000 or so distinct CDR3 sequences; approximately 18% are singletons.

This sequence joins TRBV5-1 and TRBJ2-2; TRBD1 might be the D (6 bases). The sample taken for sequencing was blood. This sequence originates from a woman aged 50 to 60 with Graves' hyperthyroidism that later progressed to Graves' ophthalmopathy. CDR3 in DNA: TGCGCCAGCGGACAGACGAACACCGGGGAGCTGTTTTTT. Translation: CASGQTNTGELFF.